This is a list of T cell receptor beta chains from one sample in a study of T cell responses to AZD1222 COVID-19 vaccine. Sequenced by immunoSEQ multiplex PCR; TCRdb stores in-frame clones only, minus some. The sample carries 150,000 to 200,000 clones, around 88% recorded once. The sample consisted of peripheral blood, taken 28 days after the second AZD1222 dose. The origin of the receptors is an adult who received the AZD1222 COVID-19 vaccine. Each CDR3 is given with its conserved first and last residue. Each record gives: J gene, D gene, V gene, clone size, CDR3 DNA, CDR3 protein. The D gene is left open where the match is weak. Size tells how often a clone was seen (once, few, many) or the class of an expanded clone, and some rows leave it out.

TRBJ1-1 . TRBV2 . TGTGCCAGCAGTGAAGTGGGCAGGGGTAGAGTCTTT CASSEVGRGRVF
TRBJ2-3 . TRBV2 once TGTGCCAGCAGTGAAGACAGGGTAGATACGCAGTATTTT CASSEDRVDTQYF
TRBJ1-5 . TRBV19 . TGTGCCAGTAGTATTGACGGTGCCGGCGCCCAGCATTTT CASSIDGAGAQHF
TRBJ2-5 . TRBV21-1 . TGTGCCAGCAGCAAACCGGGACTAGCTGCTAAAGAGACCCAGTACTTC CASSKPGLAAKETQYF
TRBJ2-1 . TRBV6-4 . TGTGCCAGCAGTGACCGGTCAGGCTTTAACAATGAGCAGTTCTTC CASSDRSGFNNEQFF
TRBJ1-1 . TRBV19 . TGTGCCAGTAGTATTGTGACAAACACTGAAGCTTTCTTT CASSIVTNTEAFF
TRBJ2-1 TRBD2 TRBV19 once TGTGCCAGTAGTAGGGGGACTAGCGGGGGGCCTATTGGCTCCTACAATGAGCAGTTCTTC CASSRGTSGGPIGSYNEQFF
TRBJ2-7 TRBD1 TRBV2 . TGTGCCAGCACCCGGGCAGGGGGCAACGAGCAGTACTTC CASTRAGGNEQYF
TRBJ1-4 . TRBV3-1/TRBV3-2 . TGTGCCAGCAGTCTTACGTCGGACGGGAGGAGTGGAAAACTGTTTTTT CASSLTSDGRSGKLFF
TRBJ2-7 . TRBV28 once TGTGCCAGCAGAGAGGGGAGCCCCTCCTACGAGCAGTACTTC CASREGSPSYEQYF
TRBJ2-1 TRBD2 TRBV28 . TGTGCCAGCAGACTAGGACTAGCGGGGGGACCCTACAATGAGCAGTTCTTC CASRLGLAGGPYNEQFF
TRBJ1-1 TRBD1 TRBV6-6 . TGTGCCAGCAGTTATTCGGGGACAGGGTTGAACACTGAAGCTTTCTTT CASSYSGTGLNTEAFF
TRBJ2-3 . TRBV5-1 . TGCGCCAGCAGTTCACAGGGCCCAACTAGCACAGATACGCAGTATTTT CASSSQGPTSTDTQYF
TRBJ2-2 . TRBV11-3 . TGTGCCAGCAGCACGACCACACGGCTCTACGCCGGGGAGCTGTTTTTT CASSTTTRLYAGELFF
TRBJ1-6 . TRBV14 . TGTGCCAGCAGCCAACGGTCAGGGAGCTCCTATAATTCACCCCTCCACTTT CASSQRSGSSYNSPLHF
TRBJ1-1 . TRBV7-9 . TGTGCCAGCAGCTTCACGGGGAACACTGAAGCTTTCTTT CASSFTGNTEAFF
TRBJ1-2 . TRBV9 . TGTGCCAGCAGCGTAGCTGGGGGGCAAGGAGGCTACACCTTC CASSVAGGQGGYTF
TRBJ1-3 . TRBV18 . TGTGCCAGCTCACTCCACGGAGGGACGTTCTCTGGAAACACCATATATTTT CASSLHGGTFSGNTIYF
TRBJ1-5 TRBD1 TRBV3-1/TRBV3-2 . TGTGCCAGCAGCCAGACAGGGGGCCATCAGCCCCAGCATTTT CASSQTGGHQPQHF
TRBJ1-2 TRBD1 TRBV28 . TGTGCCAGCAGTCTTGACAGGGTGGGTGGCTACACCTTC CASSLDRVGGYTF
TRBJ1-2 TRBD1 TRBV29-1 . TGCAGCGTTGAAGTCGGGACAGGCTATGGCTACACCTTC CSVEVGTGYGYTF
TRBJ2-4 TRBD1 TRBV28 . TGTGCCAGCAGTTTAGAACAGGGGGCGAGCATTCAGTACTTC CASSLEQGASIQYF
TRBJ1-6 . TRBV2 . TGTGCCGGGGGGTTCTCCTATAATTCACCCCTCCACTTT CAGGFSYNSPLHF
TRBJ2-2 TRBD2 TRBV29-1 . TGCAGCGTTAGGTTTGCGGGGGGAGCCGGGGAGCTGTTTTTT CSVRFAGGAGELFF
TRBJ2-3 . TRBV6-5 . TGTGCCAGCAGTAGGGGTACAGATACGCAGTATTTT CASSRGTDTQYF
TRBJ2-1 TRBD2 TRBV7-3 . TGTGCCAGCAGCCCAGCTTCCGGAGCGGGGTCCTACAATGAGCAGTTCTTC CASSPASGAGSYNEQFF
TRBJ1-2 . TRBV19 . TGTGCCAGTAGCTCACACGTAGGGACCGGGAGTGGCTACACCTTC CASSSHVGTGSGYTF
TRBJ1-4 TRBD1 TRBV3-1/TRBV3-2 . TGTGCCAGCAGCCTACGTCAGGGGGCGGAAAAACTGTTTTTT CASSLRQGAEKLFF
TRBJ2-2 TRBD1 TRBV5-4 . TGTGCCAGCAGCTTGGAACCGGGACAGGTGGGCACCGGGGAGCTGTTTTTT CASSLEPGQVGTGELFF
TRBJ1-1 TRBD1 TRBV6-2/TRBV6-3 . TGTGCCAGCAGTGACAGACAGGGTTCTAACACTGAAGCTTTCTTT CASSDRQGSNTEAFF
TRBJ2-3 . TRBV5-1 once TGCGCCAGCAGCTTGAACTCCCCTGGCACAGATACGCAGTATTTT CASSLNSPGTDTQYF
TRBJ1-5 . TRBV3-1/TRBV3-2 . TGTGCCAGCAGCCAAGACTACGGCAATCAGCCCCAGCATTTT CASSQDYGNQPQHF
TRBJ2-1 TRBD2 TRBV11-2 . TGTGCCAGCAGCTTACCCAGATTTGGGGGGGTTGAGCAGTTCTTC CASSLPRFGGVEQFF
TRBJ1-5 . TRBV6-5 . TGTGCCAGCAGTTACCCGGGTTCCGATCAGCCCCAGCATTTT CASSYPGSDQPQHF
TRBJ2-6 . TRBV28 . TGTGCCAGCAGTTTCGACAGCTCCTTTGTCTCTGGGGCCAACGTCCTGACTTTC CASSFDSSFVSGANVLTF
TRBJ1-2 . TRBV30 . TGTGCCTGGAGGAGGGAGAGAGGCTACACCTTC CAWRRERGYTF
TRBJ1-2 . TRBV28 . TGTGCCAGCAAACGACAGGCTAACTATGGCTACACCTTC CASKRQANYGYTF
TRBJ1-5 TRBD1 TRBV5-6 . TGTGCCAGCAGCTCGGCAGACAGGGTACAGCCCCAGCATTTT CASSSADRVQPQHF
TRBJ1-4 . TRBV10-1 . TGCGCCAGCAGTGAATCGCGAGGTAGCGGTGAAAAACTGTTTTTT CASSESRGSGEKLFF
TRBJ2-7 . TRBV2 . TGTGCCAGCAGGGGGCTAGTTTTCAGGTACGAGCAGTACTTC CASRGLVFRYEQYF
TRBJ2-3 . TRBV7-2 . TGTGCCAGCAGCTTCCTAGTAGCGACAGATACGCAGTATTTT CASSFLVATDTQYF
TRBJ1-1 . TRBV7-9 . TGTGCCAGCAGCTCACAGGGTTCGGACACTGAAGCTTTCTTT CASSSQGSDTEAFF
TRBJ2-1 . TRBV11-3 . TGTGCCAGCAGCCCCAGGGGGTCCGGGGGGCGCCCCTACAATGAGCAGTTCTTC CASSPRGSGGRPYNEQFF
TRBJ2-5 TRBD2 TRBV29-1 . TGCAGCGGGAGGACTAGCCAAGAGACCCAGTACTTC CSGRTSQETQYF
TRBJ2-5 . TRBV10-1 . TGCGCCAGCAGTGAAGGGGGCCAAGAGACCCAGTACTTC CASSEGGQETQYF
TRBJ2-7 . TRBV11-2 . TGTGCCAGCAGCTCCCAATCTAGGCTCAGCTCCTACGAGCAGTACTTC CASSSQSRLSSYEQYF
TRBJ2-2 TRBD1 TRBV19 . TGTGCCAGTAGTCGGGACAGGCAAACCGGGGAGCTGTTTTTT CASSRDRQTGELFF
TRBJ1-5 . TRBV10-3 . TGTGCCATCAGTGAGGACAGTGAGCGTCAGCCCCAGCATTTT CAISEDSERQPQHF
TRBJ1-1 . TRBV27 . TGTGCCAGCAGTTTATACAGAGGCATGAACACTGAAGCTTTCTTT CASSLYRGMNTEAFF
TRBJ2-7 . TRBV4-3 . TGCGCCAGCAGCCGAGACCAGACCTACGAGCAGTACTTC CASSRDQTYEQYF
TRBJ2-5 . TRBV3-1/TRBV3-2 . TGTGCCAGCAGCCTCCTAGAAGAGACCCAGTACTTC CASSLLEETQYF
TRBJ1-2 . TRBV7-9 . TGTGCCAGCAGCTTAGATCAGCCGGGCCGTGGCTACACCTTC CASSLDQPGRGYTF
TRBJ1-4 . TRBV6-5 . TGTGCCAGCAGTTACTTTGGCGGGGAAGTTAATGAAAAACTGTTTTTT CASSYFGGEVNEKLFF
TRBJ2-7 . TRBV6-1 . TGTGCCAGCAGTGAAGCGCGTGGGAGCGAGCAGTACTTC CASSEARGSEQYF
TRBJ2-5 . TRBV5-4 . TGTGCCAGCAGCTTTGTTGGGATCGAGACCCAGTACTTC CASSFVGIETQYF
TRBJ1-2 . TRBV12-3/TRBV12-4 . TGTGCCAGCAGTTTCAGGGGCGGCTACACCTTC CASSFRGGYTF
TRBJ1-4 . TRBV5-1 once TGCGCCAGCAGCCCGTTCGGGGGAGGAGGTGAAAAACTGTTTTTT CASSPFGGGGEKLFF